This T cell receptor beta chain was captured in a study of early T cells in non-severe SARS-CoV-2 infection. General study findings and limits: Reliance on VDJdb matching favored anti-spike CD8 responses; private and CD4 specificities were missed.

Attachment of unique molecular identifiers was made to individual cDNA molecules. TCRdb called the 5' RACE reads again in MiXCR, with one record for every CDR3 protein. The sample contains under 45,000 distinct CDR3 sequences, 7.9% of which appear only once. This clonotype was detected a few times. Its antigen is unidentified. Sample: whole blood, taken at baseline. The receptor was isolated from an adult who was a healthcare worker with PCR-confirmed SARS-CoV-2 infection or an uninfected control (not recorded which).

The CDR3 protein is CASSLVLNSGDEQFF. The DNA of the CDR3 is TGTGCCAGCAGCTTAGTCCTGAATAGCGGCGATGAGCAGTTCTTC. This chain joins TRBV11-2 and TRBJ2-1, with TRBD2 as a possible D gene (6 bases). V was shortened by 1 base and J by 8 bases, with 15 bases between the two germline ends. CDR3 size: 15 residues. Germline CDR1 is SGHAT and CDR2 is FQNNGV.